This TCR beta chain was profiled in a study of post-analysis software for immune sequencing data (dated by TCRdb to about 2015). Background for the entire study: The recorded disease courses included relapsing-remitting, secondary progressive and progressive-relapsing multiple sclerosis, and some patients had no subtype annotation. The multiple sclerosis patient repertoires were compared with more than 10 previously published healthy control repertoires from donors aged about 6 to 26 years. A subset of samples was prepared in parallel using single-end sample barcoding, then pooled and co-amplified after Illumina adapter ligation.

To demonstrate the VDJtools post-analysis software, TCR beta repertoires were profiled from the peripheral blood of over ten young patients with multiple sclerosis. Multiple sclerosis patients were children and adolescents aged roughly 6 to 17 years. Study-level results and caveats: Compared with controls, multiple sclerosis patients had significantly lower normalized Chao1 diversity, a finding suggesting substantial peripheral T-cell clonal expansion. The multiple sclerosis patient group was slightly younger than the control group. Significantly higher frequencies in patients than in controls were found for a few TRBV segments, including TRBV5-6, TRBV5-1 and TRBV20-1. Direct clustering with F measure revealed strong co-clustering of samples prepared in the same batch, which led to a batch-effect correction.

This clonotype was seen ten or more times. Which antigen it targets is not known. Base qualities were left out, and no much larger clone turns up one base away. V and J lose 3 bases and 2 bases, and a span of 4 bases separates them. CDR1 and CDR2, looked up from the germline V gene, are ENHRY and SYGVKD. CDR3 length: 12 amino acids, cysteine to phenylalanine. CDR3 DNA only is kept here, 36 bases in frame from base 1. Libraries came from PCR. The sequencing machine was an Illumina HiSeq 2500. To reduce PCR and sequencing biases, unique molecular identifiers were built into the TCR beta cDNA libraries. Roughly 0.5 million cDNA molecules were obtained per 1 to 10 million input T cells, so each molecule approximated one T cell. The patient libraries were prepared and sequenced using the same protocol as the earlier healthy control dataset. Samples belonging to the same batch were prepared together, multiplexed and sequenced on a shared HiSeq lane. In the source study's methods: Raw barcoded reads were processed with MIGEC, discarding single-read molecular identifier groups before consensus assembly and CDR3 extraction. Clonotype tables were post-analysed with VDJtools, and diversity was normalized by down-sampling all datasets to the smallest sample size. In repertoire overlap clustering, CDR3 amino acid sequences, but not nucleotide sequences, were matched to correct batch-related cross-sample contamination. TCRdb took the public reads, trimmed them with fastp at Q25, ran MiXCR for clone calling and kept in-frame beta chains. Identical CDR3 proteins give one entry, which carries the most common genes and DNA. TCRdb's processing, not the authors' own work, is the source of the V and J calls. The sample table contains about 540,000 distinct CDR3 sequences; only one count was recorded for around 31% of them. The biggest ten clones account for around 5.9% of the sample.

Recombination joined TRBV10-3 with TRBJ1-2; the D gene is unclear. The receptor comes from a girl between 2 and 17 years old with multiple sclerosis. Input material: blood. The CDR3 protein sequence reads: CAISEGNYGYTF. The DNA reads as follows: TGTGCCATCAGTGAAGGGAACTATGGCTACACCTTC.